The T cell receptor beta chain described here comes from a study of blood T cells in healthy people across ages. Germline assignment: CDR1 SGHAT and CDR2 FQNNGV. The CDR3 runs 15 residues. V gave up 4 bases and J gave up 2 bases, with 13 bases separating them. With a J-beta primer mix and a sample-barcoded 5' primer, a second PCR ran about 6 to 11 cycles. One entry per CDR3 protein, called by TCRdb with MiXCR from the 5' RACE reads. The table records 550,000 to 650,000 distinct CDR3 sequences, approximately 30% of them present only once. This clonotype was detected ten times or more. The clonotype originates from a woman of 80 years or more in good health. The sequencing input was blood. The chain combines TRBV11-2 with TRBJ2-3; D possibly corresponds to TRBD2 (6 bases). The CDR3 DNA reads TGTGCCAGCAGCTCACCGGGACTCCCCACAGATACGCAGTATTTT. Its protein product is CASSSPGLPTDTQYF.